Below, one T cell receptor (beta chain) is given with its context. Its antigen is not known. All TRB cDNA libraries came from 5' RACE performed with UMI labels. From the 5' RACE reads, TCRdb lists one entry per CDR3 protein and no DNA. Recorded for this sample: some 140,000 distinct CDR3 sequences. The sorting of each CD8+ T cell subset was done in triplicate, at 250,000 to 300,000 cells each. The sample comes from a study of CXCR3-negative and CXCR3-positive naive CD8 T cells. Broader study findings: TRB CDR3s were more hydrophobic in CXCR3-positive than in CXCR3-negative naive cells. Whereas memory cells differed, naive CXCR3-negative and CXCR3-positive cells shared similar TRBV-TRBJ usage. Similar levels of surface CD5 were seen between naive subsets; TCR strength was inferred from TRB CDR3 properties.

Germline CDR1 SEHNR, CDR2 FQNEAQ (reference sequence). The CDR3 consists of 14 residues. The origin of this receptor is a human donor in good health. Some clones in this sample may be carry-over from other donors' samples. What was sequenced was naive CXCR3+ CD8+ T cells from blood. Documented subset: CD45RO-CCR7+CD27+CD95- naive CD8+ T cells expressing CXCR3 (TNR3+). This sequence joins TRBV7-9 and TRBJ1-1; the TRBD1 assignment by TCRdb is unverifiable without DNA. The CDR3 region is CASSFRDRISEAFF. The entire variable domain, with the rest obtained from reference TRBV7-9 and TRBJ1-1, is as follows: DTGVSQNPRHKITKRGQNVTFRCDPISEHNRLYWYRQTLGQGPEFLTYFQNEAQLEKSRLLSDRFSAERPKGSFSTLEIQRTEQGDSAMYLCASSFRDRISEAFFGQGTRLTVV.